Described below is a single T cell receptor beta chain sequence and its context. V trimming: 2 bases; J trimming: 5 bases; junction bases outside the gene matches: 5. CDR1 and CDR2 from the germline V gene are MNHNS and SASEGT. The CDR3 is 15 amino acids. These data originate in a study of blood T cell repertoires in COVID-19. Overall study context: PBMCs, B-cell-depleted T cells, or T cells were the source of the cDNA or gDNA that made up the material.

Only in-frame clones appear in the TCRdb table, and some are missing; sequencing was by immunoSEQ multiplex PCR. Of nearly 30,000 clones in the sample, nearly 90% were seen once. The receptor was isolated from a human donor in a cohort sampled during active COVID-19. The chain recombines TRBV6-1 with TRBJ2-1; 8 bases line up with TRBD2. The sequenced sample consisted of peripheral blood. CDR3 sequence reads: CASSELAGGNNEQFF. The CDR3 bases are TGTGCCAGCAGTGAACTGGCGGGGGGAAACAATGAGCAGTTCTTC.